These 23 T cell receptor beta chains share one sample of origin, sequenced in a study of OX40 agonist ivuxolimab in advanced cancers. Library preparation employed the immunoSEQ multiplex PCR assay. As stored in TCRdb, this immuneACCESS dataset retains in-frame rearrangements with V and J assigned. A fraction of the clones does not appear; measured against another copy, unresolved V genes explain less than half of the discrepancy, and the remainder lacks a known reason. This sample gives roughly 11,000 clones in total; around 84% of them show up just once. The biggest ten clones account for almost 30% of the sample. The sample consisted of CD4+ or CD8+ T cells sorted from blood, taken in a trial of the OX40 agonist ivuxolimab. The receptor source for this set is an adult with an advanced solid tumor such as melanoma, head and neck, liver or kidney cancer.

The V gene is TRBV9, the J gene TRBJ1-1, with 9 positions matching TRBD1. Germline loops: CDR1 SGDLS, CDR2 YYNGEE. CDR3 length equals 12 residues. Trimming removed 3 bases from V and 11 bases from J; junction bases left unmatched: 5. The CDR3 protein is CASSDDRGYAFF. The CDR3, as DNA: TGTGCCAGCAGCGATGACAGGGGGTATGCTTTCTTT.

The table lists this clone with a count of one. The V call is TRBV6-6, the J call TRBJ1-2; 7 bases match TRBD1. The V and J ends lost 6 bases and 7 bases, in that order; junction bases with no gene match: 8. The germline CDR1 and CDR2 sequences are MNHNY and SVGAGI (reference sequence). This CDR3 contains 13 residues. The CDR3 sequence is CASRSDRAGGYTF. The CDR3 DNA reads TGTGCCAGCAGATCCGACAGGGCCGGTGGCTACACCTTC.

About this clone itself: The same CDR3 arises from other DNA sequences in this sample as well. The chain employs TRBV14 and TRBJ1-3; 7 bases fit TRBD1. Germline V gene sequence: CDR1 SGHDN, CDR2 FVKESK. V lost 6 bases and J lost 4; bases outside the gene matches: 6. This CDR3 has 14 residues. In DNA, the CDR3 is TGTGCCAGCAGTCCCCCGGGACAGGGAAACACCATATATTTT. This translates into CASSPPGQGNTIYF.

The rearrangement uses TRBV7-2 and TRBJ2-2; either TRBD1 or TRBD2 may supply D (5 bases each). Trimming cost V 4 bases and J 4 bases, with 13 bases left between them. Germline values: CDR1 SGHTA, CDR2 FQGNSA. The CDR3 runs 15 residues. This CDR3 reads CASSSSGQGTGELFF. The CDR3 DNA follows: TGTGCCAGCAGCTCCTCGGGGCAGGGCACCGGGGAGCTGTTTTTT.

The chain joins TRBV13 to TRBJ2-6; D might be TRBD1 (5 bases). V was cut by 5 bases and J by 12 bases, with 17 bases left in between. There are 14 residues in the CDR3. Germline V CDR1 and CDR2: PRHDT, FYEKMQ (reference sequence). CDR3 sequence: CASSLRTPRSVLTF. DNA of the CDR3: TGTGCCAGCAGCCTACGGACACCACGTAGCGTCCTGACTTTC.

This clone showed up just a few times. The V and J genes are TRBV11-2 and TRBJ2-1; D remains unclear. Trimming took off 5 bases at V and 9 bases at J, with 11 bases between the two ends. The germline gives CDR1 SGHAT, CDR2 FQNNGV. The CDR3 runs 12 residues. DNA of the CDR3: TGTGCCAGCAGCCCTGTGCGTGGTGAGCAGTTCTTC. It is translated as CASSPVRGEQFF.

The chain carries TRBV7-2 and TRBJ2-7; 10 nucleotides align to TRBD1. The length of the CDR3 is 17 residues. With 5 bases clipped from V and 5 bases from J, the junction kept 15 bases outside the gene matches. Germline loops: CDR1 SGHTA, CDR2 FQGNSA. The CDR3 here is CASSRSRPGQGTNEQYF. CDR3 nucleotide sequence: TGTGCCAGCAGCAGATCTCGCCCGGGACAGGGGACCAACGAGCAGTACTTC.

This CDR3 reads CASRGGKEDEQYF. The CDR3 nucleotides read TGTGCCAGCAGAGGGGGCAAGGAGGACGAGCAGTACTTC. The rearrangement joins TRBV28 to TRBJ2-7; 7 bases map to TRBD1. From germline, CDR1 is MDHEN and CDR2 SYDVKM. V gave up 6 bases and J gave up 5 bases; unmatched junction bases: 7. This CDR3 contains 13 residues. Full variable domain (missing parts from reference TRBV28 and TRBJ2-7): DVKVTQSSRYLVKRTGEKVFLECVQDMDHENMFWYRQDPGLGLRLIYFSYDVKMKEKGDIPEGYSVSREKKERFSLILESASTNQTSMYLCASRGGKEDEQYFGPGTRLTVT.

This clone was observed a single time. The chain employs TRBV5-1 and TRBJ1-6, with 9 bases fitting TRBD1. The CDR3 has 17 amino acids. CDR1 is SGHRS and CDR2 is YFSETQ in the germline V gene. The junction had 3 bases not matched to a gene; V was cut back by 2 bases and J by 0 bases. As DNA, the CDR3 is TGCGCCAGCAGCTTTACGACAGGGGGCTCCTATAATTCACCCCTCCACTTT. Translating it yields CASSFTTGGSYNSPLHF.

CDR3 in amino acids: CASSSTGGSYEQYF. CDR3 nucleotides: TGTGCCAGCAGCTCGACAGGGGGCAGCTACGAGCAGTACTTC. V gene TRBV7-9 combines with J gene TRBJ2-7; 10 bases are a match to TRBD1. CDR1 and CDR2 (germline): SEHNR, FQNEAQ (reference sequence). After removal of 4 bases from V and 3 bases from J, the junction contained 3 bases not matched to a gene. The CDR3 is 14 amino acids.

J is TRBJ2-7 and V is TRBV18, with 8 bases fitting TRBD2. J gave up 3 bases and V 4 bases, and 2 bases lay outside the gene matches. Germline-derived CDR1 and CDR2 are KGHSH and LQKENI. This CDR3 is 13 amino acids long. In DNA form, the CDR3 reads TGTGCCAGCTCACGGAGCGGGAGCTACGAGCAGTACTTC. Translation gives CASSRSGSYEQYF.

J is TRBJ2-3 and V is TRBV7-9; tentative D call: TRBD1 (5 bases). Germline CDR1 reads SEHNR; CDR2 reads FQNEAQ (reference sequence). V lost 0 bases to trimming and J lost 4 bases, with 11 bases between them. The CDR3 totals 15 residues. CDR3 sequence (DNA): TGTGCCAGCAGCTTAGCGCAGGGAAGGTCAGATACGCAGTATTTT. It yields the protein CASSLAQGRSDTQYF.

This chain connects TRBV27 to TRBJ2-1; D is ambiguous. The CDR3 has 14 amino acids. Germline lookup yields CDR1 MNHEY and CDR2 SMNVEV (reference sequence). V lost 2 bases to trimming and J lost 6 bases, with 11 bases between them. CDR3 sequence (DNA): TGTGCCAGCAGTTTAGTGGTGCCGGTCAATGAGCAGTTCTTC. As protein: CASSLVVPVNEQFF.

The rearrangement joins TRBV7-6 to TRBJ2-1, with D perhaps matching TRBD1 (6 bases). Germline lookup yields CDR1 SGHVS and CDR2 FNYEAQ. Trimming left V 1 base short and J 10 bases short, with 14 bases between. The CDR3 totals 14 residues. CDR3 DNA: TGTGCCAGCAGCTTAGGACAGGTGACCCAGGAGCAGTTCTTC. Its protein is CASSLGQVTQEQFF.

J is TRBJ2-2 and V is TRBV9; 9 bases map to TRBD1. With V trimmed by 3 bases and J by 6 bases, 9 bases remained unmatched. This CDR3 spans 16 amino acids. Germline CDR1 SGDLS, CDR2 YYNGEE. The DNA of the CDR3 is TGTGCCAGCAGCGACAAAGCCGGGACAGGGTCCGGGGAGCTGTTTTTT. It encodes CASSDKAGTGSGELFF. Combining the CDR3 with reference TRBV9 and TRBJ2-2 gives the whole variable domain DSGVTQTPKHLITATGQRVTLRCSPRSGDLSVYWYQQSLDQGLQFLIQYYNGEERAKGNILERFSAQQFPDLHSELNLSSLELGDSALYFCASSDKAGTGSGELFFGEGSRLTVL.

The V call is TRBV28, the J call TRBJ1-2; 8 bases are shared with TRBD1. The J segment lost 6 bases and the V segment lost 3 bases, leaving 15 bases of the junction unmatched. Germline CDR1 MDHEN, CDR2 SYDVKM. This CDR3 has 17 residues. Written as DNA, the CDR3 is TGTGCCAGCAGTTTCCAGGGGGCAGCGGGTAATTTCAATGGCTACACCTTC. Its translation is CASSFQGAAGNFNGYTF.

The chain couples TRBV9 to TRBJ2-2; TRBD2 aligns across 11 bases. V dropped 2 bases and J dropped 4; count of bases not matched to a gene: 4. Germline CDR1 is SGDLS and CDR2 is YYNGEE. CDR3 length equals 16 residues. CDR3 DNA: TGTGCCAGCAGCGTTCGGGGACTAGCGGCCACCGGGGAGCTGTTTTTT. Its translation is CASSVRGLAATGELFF.

The chain combines TRBV27 with TRBJ2-1; 10 bases fit TRBD2. Trimming cost V 4 bases and J 10 bases; bases outside gene matches: 19. This CDR3 contains 18 residues. Germline CDR1 is MNHEY and CDR2 is SMNVEV (reference sequence). CDR3 amino acids: CASSSRPPPSGSGGEQFF. The DNA of the CDR3 is TGTGCCAGCAGTTCACGCCCCCCCCCTAGCGGGAGTGGCGGCGAGCAGTTCTTC.

The V gene is TRBV5-1, the J gene TRBJ1-2; the match to TRBD1 covers 7 bases. The CDR3 runs 15 residues. Per germline, CDR1 SGHRS and CDR2 YFSETQ. The V and J ends lost 4 bases and 4 bases, in that order; junction bases with no gene match: 10. CDR3 nucleotides: TGCGCCAGCAGCGGAACGACAGGGACGTTCTATGGCTACACCTTC. Translated: CASSGTTGTFYGYTF.

In DNA form, the CDR3 reads TGTGCCAGCAGTGAATCTCAAGACAGCTCCTACGAGCAGTACTTC. Protein: CASSESQDSSYEQYF. V gene TRBV6-1 combines with J gene TRBJ2-7; a weak D match, TRBD1 (5 bases). Germline CDR1 MNHNS, CDR2 SASEGT. The V end lost 2 bases, the J end lost 0 bases, and 11 bases lay between the germline ends. This CDR3 comprises 15 residues.

V usage is TRBV19 and J usage is TRBJ2-2; TRBD1 aligns across 9 bases. CDR3 length: 18 residues. Germline CDR1 reads LNHDA; CDR2 reads SQIVND (reference sequence). The ends lost 3 bases at V and 3 bases at J; junction bases unmatched: 11. The CDR3 nucleotides are TGTGCCAGTAGTATTCTAGTTACAGGGGGCACGGACACCGGGGAGCTGTTTTTT. It translates to CASSILVTGGTDTGELFF.

The genes are TRBV5-6 and TRBJ1-5; D not certain. The germline V and J ends were trimmed by 4 bases and 4 bases, with 12 bases remaining between them. Germline CDR1 reads SGHDT; CDR2 reads YYEEEE. The CDR3 is 14 residues long. For the CDR3, the DNA is TGTGCCAGCAGCCCCTTATCCGGGAATCAGCCCCAGCATTTT. This translates into CASSPLSGNQPQHF.

The rearrangement joins TRBV5-1 to TRBJ1-1; D ambiguous. CDR1 and CDR2 (germline): SGHRS, YFSETQ. The CDR3 consists of 14 residues. The V end lost 4 bases, the J end lost 1 base, and 11 bases lay between the germline ends. As DNA, the CDR3 is TGCGCCAGCAGCCCCTCCGGAGGGAACACTGAAGCTTTCTTT. Encoded protein: CASSPSGGNTEAFF.